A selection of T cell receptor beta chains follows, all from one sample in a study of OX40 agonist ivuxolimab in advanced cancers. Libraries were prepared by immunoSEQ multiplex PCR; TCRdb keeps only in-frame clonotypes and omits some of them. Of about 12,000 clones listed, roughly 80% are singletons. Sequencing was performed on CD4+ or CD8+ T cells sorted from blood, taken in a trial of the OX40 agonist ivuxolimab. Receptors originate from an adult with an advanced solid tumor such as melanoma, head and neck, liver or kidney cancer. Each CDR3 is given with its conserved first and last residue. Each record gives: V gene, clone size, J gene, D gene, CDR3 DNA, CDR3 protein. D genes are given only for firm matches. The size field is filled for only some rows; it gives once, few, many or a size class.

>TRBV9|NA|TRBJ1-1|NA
TGTGCCAGCAGCGTAGGGGGTTTATCGGTGATGAACACTGAAGCTTTCTTT
CASSVGGLSVMNTEAFF
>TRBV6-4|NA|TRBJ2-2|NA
TGTGCCAGCAGTGACTCGGACGGGAAGAACACCGGGGAGCTGTTTTTT
CASSDSDGKNTGELFF
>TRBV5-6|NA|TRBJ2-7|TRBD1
TGTGCCAGCCGCACCGAGGGACAGGGGTCCTACGAGCAGTACTTC
CASRTEGQGSYEQYF
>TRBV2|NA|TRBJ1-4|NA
TGTGCCAACAGTGGAGGCCTGGGTGAAAAACTGTTTTTT
CANSGGLGEKLFF
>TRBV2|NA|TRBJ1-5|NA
TGTGCCAGCAGTGAAAGGGTAGGTGGGGTGCATCAGCCCCAGCATTTT
CASSERVGGVHQPQHF
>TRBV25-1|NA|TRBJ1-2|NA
TGTGCCAGCAACCCGGGGGGGGCCTCATATGGCTACACCTTC
CASNPGGASYGYTF
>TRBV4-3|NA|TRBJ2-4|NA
TGCGCCAGCAGCCAAGAGTATAGGGGTAAAAACATTCAGTACTTC
CASSQEYRGKNIQYF
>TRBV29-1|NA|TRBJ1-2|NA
TGCAGCGTTGATCCTCAGGAGAACTATGGCTACACCTTC
CSVDPQENYGYTF
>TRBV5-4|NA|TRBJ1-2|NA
TGTGCCAGCAGCCAAGATCCAAAAGGAGCGGCGTATGTCTATGGCTACACCTTC
CASSQDPKGAAYVYGYTF
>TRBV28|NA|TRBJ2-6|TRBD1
TGTGCCAGCAGTTTTGACAGGGAATACTCTGGGGCCAACGTCCTGACTTTC
CASSFDREYSGANVLTF
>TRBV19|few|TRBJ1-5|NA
TGTGCCAGTAGTATGATGAGAGAGATTAGCAATCAGCCCCAGCATTTT
CASSMMREISNQPQHF
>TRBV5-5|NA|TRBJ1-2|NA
TGTGCCAGCAGTGGGCTGGACGGGAACTATGGCTACACCTTC
CASSGLDGNYGYTF
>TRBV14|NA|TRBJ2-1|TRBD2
TGTGCCAGCAGCCAAGGACTAGCTGGTGAGCAGTTCTTC
CASSQGLAGEQFF
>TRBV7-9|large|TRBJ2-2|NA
TGTGCCCCGTATCAGAGAAACACCGGGGAGCTGTTTTTT
CAPYQRNTGELFF
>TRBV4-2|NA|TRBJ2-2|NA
TGTGCCAGCAGCCAAGAAAGAGGGAGCACCGGGGAGCTGTTTTTT
CASSQERGSTGELFF
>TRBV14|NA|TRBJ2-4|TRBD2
TGTGCCAGCAGCCAAGCGGGGGGGCTAGCCAAAAACATTCAGTACTTC
CASSQAGGLAKNIQYF
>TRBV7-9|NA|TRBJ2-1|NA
TGTGCCAGCGGGGTAGGCTCCTACAATGAGCAGTTCTTC
CASGVGSYNEQFF
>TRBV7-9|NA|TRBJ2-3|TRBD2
TGTGCCAGCAGCAGTGGGACTAGCGAAGACACAGATACGCAGTATTTT
CASSSGTSEDTDTQYF
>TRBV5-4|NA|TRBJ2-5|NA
TGTGCCAGCAGCGCGTTAGGAGACGGCCAAGAGACCCAGTACTTC
CASSALGDGQETQYF
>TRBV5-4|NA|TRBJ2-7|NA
TGTGCCAGCAGCTTAGGGGGTGGCGAGCAGTACTTC
CASSLGGGEQYF
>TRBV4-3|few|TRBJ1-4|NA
TGCGCCAGCAGCGCCACAGAGGGTACTAATGAAAAACTGTTTTTT
CASSATEGTNEKLFF
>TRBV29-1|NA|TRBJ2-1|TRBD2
TGCAGCGTTGAAGCCCTGGACATAAGACTAGCCGATGAGCAGTTCTTC
CSVEALDIRLADEQFF